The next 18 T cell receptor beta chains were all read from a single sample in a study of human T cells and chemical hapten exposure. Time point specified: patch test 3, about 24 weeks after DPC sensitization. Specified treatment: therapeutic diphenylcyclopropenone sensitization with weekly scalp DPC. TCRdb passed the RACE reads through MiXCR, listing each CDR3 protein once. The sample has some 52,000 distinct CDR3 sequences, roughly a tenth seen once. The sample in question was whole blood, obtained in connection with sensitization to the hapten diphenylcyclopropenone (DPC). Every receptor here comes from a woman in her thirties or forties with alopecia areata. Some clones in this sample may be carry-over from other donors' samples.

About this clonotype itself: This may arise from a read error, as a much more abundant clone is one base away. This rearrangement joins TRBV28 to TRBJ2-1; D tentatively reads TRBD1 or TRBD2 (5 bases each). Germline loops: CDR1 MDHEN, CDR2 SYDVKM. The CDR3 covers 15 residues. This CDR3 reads CANSLSSTRGYEQFF. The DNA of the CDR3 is TGTGCCAACAGTTTATCCTCCACGAGGGGCTATGAGCAGTTCTTC. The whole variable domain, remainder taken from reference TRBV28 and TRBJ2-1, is DVKVTQSSRYLVKRTGEKVFLECVQDMDHENMFWYRQDPGLGLRLIYFSYDVKMKEKGDIPEGYSVSREKKERFSLILESASTNQTSMYLCANSLSSTRGYEQFFGPGTRLTVL.

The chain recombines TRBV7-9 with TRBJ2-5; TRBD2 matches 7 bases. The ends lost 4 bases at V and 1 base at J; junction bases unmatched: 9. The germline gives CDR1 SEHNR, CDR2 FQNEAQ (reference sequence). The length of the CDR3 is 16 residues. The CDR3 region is CASSSPQSGTQETQYF. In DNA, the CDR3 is TGTGCCAGCAGCTCCCCACAAAGCGGGACCCAAGAGACCCAGTACTTC.

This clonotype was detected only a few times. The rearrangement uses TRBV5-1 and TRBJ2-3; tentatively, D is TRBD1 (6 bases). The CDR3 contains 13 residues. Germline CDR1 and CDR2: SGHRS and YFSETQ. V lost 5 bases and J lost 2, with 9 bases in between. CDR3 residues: CASRQGSTDTQYF. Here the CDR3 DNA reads TGCGCCAGCAGGCAGGGGTCCACAGATACGCAGTATTTT.

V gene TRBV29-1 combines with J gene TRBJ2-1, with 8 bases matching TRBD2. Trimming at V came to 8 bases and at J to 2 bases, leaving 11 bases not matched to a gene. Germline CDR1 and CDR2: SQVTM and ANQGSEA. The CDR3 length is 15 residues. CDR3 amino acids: CSCESGGVTYNEQFF. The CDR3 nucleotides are TGCAGCTGCGAGAGCGGGGGAGTCACCTACAATGAGCAGTTCTTC.

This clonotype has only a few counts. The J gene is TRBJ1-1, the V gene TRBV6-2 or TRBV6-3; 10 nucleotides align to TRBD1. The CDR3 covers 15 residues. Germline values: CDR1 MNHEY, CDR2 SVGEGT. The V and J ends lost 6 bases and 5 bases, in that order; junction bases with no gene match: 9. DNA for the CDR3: TGTGCCAGCAGCCATCGACAGGGGGCGAGGACTGAAGCTTTCTTT. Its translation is CASSHRQGARTEAFF.

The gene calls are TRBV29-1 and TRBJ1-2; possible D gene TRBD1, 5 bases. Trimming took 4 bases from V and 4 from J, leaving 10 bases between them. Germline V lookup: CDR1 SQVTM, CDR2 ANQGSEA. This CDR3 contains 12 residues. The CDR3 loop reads CSVVAGPYGYTF. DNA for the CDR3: TGCAGCGTTGTAGCGGGGCCCTATGGCTACACCTTC.

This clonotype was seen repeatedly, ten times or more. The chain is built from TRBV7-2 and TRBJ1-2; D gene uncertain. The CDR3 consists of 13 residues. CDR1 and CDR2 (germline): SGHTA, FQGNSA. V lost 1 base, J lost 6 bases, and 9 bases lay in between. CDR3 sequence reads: CASSLEGIDGYTF. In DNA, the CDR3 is TGTGCCAGCAGCTTAGAGGGAATAGATGGCTACACCTTC. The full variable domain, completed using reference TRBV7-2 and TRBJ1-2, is GAGVSQSPSNKVTEKGKDVELRCDPISGHTALYWYRQSLGQGLEFLIYFQGNSAPDKSGLPSDRFSAERTGGSVSTLTIQRTQQEDSAVYLCASSLEGIDGYTFGSGTRLTVV.

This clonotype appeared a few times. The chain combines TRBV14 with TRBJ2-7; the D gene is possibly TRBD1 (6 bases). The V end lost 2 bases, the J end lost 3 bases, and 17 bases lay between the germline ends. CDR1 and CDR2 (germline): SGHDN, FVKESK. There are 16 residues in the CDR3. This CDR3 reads CASSQHPRTVLYEQYF. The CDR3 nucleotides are TGTGCCAGCAGCCAACACCCGCGGACAGTACTCTACGAGCAGTACTTC.

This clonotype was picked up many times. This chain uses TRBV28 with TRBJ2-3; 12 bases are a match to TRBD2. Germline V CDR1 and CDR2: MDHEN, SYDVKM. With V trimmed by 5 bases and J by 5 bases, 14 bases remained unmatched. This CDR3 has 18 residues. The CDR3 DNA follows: TGTGCCAGCAGTCCCCTCCCGGCTAGCGGGGGGGGGATAGATACGCAGTATTTT. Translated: CASSPLPASGGGIDTQYF.

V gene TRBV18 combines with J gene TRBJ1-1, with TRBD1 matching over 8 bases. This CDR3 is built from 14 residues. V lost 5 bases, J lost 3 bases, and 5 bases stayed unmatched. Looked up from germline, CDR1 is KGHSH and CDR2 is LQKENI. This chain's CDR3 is CASSRTGTDTEAFF. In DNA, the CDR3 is TGTGCCAGCTCAAGGACAGGGACGGACACTGAAGCTTTCTTT. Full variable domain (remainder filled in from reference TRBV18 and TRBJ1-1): NAGVMQNPRHLVRRRGQEARLRCSPMKGHSHVYWYRQLPEEGLKFMVYLQKENIIDESGMPKERFSAEFPKEGPSILRIQQVVRGDSAAYFCASSRTGTDTEAFFGQGTRLTVV.

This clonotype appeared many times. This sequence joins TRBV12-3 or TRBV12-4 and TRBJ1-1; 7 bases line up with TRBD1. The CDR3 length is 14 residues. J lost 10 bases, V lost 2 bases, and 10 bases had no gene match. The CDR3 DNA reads TGTGCCAGCAGTTTACCTGGACAGGACGTATTAGCTTTCTTT. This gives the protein CASSLPGQDVLAFF.

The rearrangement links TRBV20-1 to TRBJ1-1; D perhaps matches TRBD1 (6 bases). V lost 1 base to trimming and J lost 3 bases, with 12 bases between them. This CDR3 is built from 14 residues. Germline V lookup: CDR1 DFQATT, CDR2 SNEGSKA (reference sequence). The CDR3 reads CSARVGGRDTEAFF. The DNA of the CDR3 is TGCAGTGCTAGAGTAGGGGGACGGGACACTGAAGCTTTCTTT.

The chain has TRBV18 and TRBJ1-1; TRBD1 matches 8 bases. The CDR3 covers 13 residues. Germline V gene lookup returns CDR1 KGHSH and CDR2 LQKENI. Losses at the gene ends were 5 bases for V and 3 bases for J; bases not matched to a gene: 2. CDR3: CASSTGQDTEAFF. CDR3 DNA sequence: TGTGCCAGCTCAACGGGACAGGACACTGAAGCTTTCTTT.

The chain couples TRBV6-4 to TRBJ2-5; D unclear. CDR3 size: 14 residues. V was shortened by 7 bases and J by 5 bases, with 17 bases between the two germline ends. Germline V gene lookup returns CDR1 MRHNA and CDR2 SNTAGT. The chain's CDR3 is CASICKTKAETQYF. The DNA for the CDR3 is TGTGCCAGCATCTGCAAAACGAAAGCTGAGACCCAGTACTTC.

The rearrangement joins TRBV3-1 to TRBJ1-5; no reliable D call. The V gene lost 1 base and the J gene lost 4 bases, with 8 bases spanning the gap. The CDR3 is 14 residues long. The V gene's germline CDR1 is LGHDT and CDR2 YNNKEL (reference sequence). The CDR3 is CASSQGRSNQPQHF. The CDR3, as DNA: TGTGCCAGCAGCCAAGGCCGAAGTAATCAGCCCCAGCATTTT.

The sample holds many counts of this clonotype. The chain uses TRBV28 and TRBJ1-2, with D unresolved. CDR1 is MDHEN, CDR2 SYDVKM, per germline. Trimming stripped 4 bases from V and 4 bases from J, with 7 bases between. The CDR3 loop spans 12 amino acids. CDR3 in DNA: TGTGCCAGCAGTTATGGGGTCTATGGCTACACCTTC. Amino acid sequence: CASSYGVYGYTF.

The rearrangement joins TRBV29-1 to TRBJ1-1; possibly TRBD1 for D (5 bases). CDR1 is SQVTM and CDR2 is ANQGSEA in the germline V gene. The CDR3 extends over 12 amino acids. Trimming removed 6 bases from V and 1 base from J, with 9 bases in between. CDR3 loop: CSVGVGNTEAFF. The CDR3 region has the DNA TGCAGCGTGGGGGTGGGGAACACTGAAGCTTTCTTT.

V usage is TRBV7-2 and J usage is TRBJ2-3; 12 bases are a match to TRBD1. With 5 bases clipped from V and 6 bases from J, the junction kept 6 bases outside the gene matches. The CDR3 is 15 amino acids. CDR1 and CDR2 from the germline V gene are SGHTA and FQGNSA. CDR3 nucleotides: TGTGCCAGCAGCCAGAGGGACAGGGGGCTGGATACGCAGTATTTT. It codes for CASSQRDRGLDTQYF. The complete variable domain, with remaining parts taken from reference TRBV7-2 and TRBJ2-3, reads GAGVSQSPSNKVTEKGKDVELRCDPISGHTALYWYRQSLGQGLEFLIYFQGNSAPDKSGLPSDRFSAERTGGSVSTLTIQRTQQEDSAVYLCASSQRDRGLDTQYFGPGTRLTVL.